This T cell receptor beta chain was profiled in a study of blood T cell dynamics during melanoma immunotherapy. Study-wide context: Metastatic melanoma patients received first-line pembrolizumab or nivolumab plus ipilimumab.

Time point in this sample: pre-treatment baseline. Response was assessed by RECIST 1.1 at 12 weeks, except a couple of rapid progressors. Deletions cut 1 base from V and 2 bases from J, with 11 bases between. The CDR3 loop spans 15 amino acids. CDR1 and CDR2 (germline): SNHLY, FYNNEI. The method was immunoSEQ multiplex PCR; TCRdb's version includes in-frame clones alone and lacks a portion of them. The sample carries around 13,000 clones, approximately 88% recorded once. Comments on this clone: Its antigen is as yet unknown.

Study-wide findings and caveats: It remained unknown if the driving T cell clones were melanoma-specific.

Sample: blood, taken from a patient treated with checkpoint blockade. The receptor's source is a human donor with melanoma. This rearrangement joins TRBV2 to TRBJ1-2, with unresolved D. CDR3 residues: CASSEVGQANYGYTF. The CDR3 DNA follows: TGTGCCAGCAGTGAAGTAGGGCAGGCAAACTATGGCTACACCTTC.